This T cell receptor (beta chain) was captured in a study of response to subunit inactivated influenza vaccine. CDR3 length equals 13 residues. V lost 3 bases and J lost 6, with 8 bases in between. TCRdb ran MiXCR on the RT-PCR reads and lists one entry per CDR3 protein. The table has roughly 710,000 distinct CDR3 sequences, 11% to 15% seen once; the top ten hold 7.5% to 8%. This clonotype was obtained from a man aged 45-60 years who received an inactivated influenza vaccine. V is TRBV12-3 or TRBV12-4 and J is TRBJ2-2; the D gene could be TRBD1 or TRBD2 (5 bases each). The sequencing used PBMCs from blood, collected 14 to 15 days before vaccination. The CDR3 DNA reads TGTGCCAGCAGTTTGGGGGTTTCCGGGGAGCTGTTTTTT. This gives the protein CASSLGVSGELFF.